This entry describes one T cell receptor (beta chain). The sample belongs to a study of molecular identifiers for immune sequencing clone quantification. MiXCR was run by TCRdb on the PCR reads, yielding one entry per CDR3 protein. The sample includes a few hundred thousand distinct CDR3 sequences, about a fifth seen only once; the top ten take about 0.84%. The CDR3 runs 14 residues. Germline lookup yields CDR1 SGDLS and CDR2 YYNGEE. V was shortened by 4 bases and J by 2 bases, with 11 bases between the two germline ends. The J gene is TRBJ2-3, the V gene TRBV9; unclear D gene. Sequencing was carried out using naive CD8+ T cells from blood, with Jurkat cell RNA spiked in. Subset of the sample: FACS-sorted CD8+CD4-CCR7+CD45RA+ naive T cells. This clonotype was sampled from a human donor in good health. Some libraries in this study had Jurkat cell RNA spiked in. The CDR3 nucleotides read TGTGCCAGCAGCCTAGGACGATACACAGATACGCAGTATTTT. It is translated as CASSLGRYTDTQYF.